The 10 T cell receptor beta chains reported below all come from one sample, sequenced in a study of blood T cell repertoires in COVID-19. The protocol was immunoSEQ multiplex PCR, while the TCRdb copy is restricted to in-frame clones and leaves out a portion. The table shows about 250,000 clones, with roughly 80% occurring only once. Sequencing input: PBMCs or T cells enriched from blood (not recorded which). These receptors originate from a woman aged 40 to 50 who had been exposed to COVID-19.

This chain joins TRBV19 and TRBJ1-1; unclear D gene. The V gene lost 5 bases and the J gene lost 0 bases, with 10 bases spanning the gap. Germline CDR1 is LNHDA and CDR2 is SQIVND (reference sequence). CDR3 length equals 14 residues. The CDR3 reads CASSERGLNTEAFF. CDR3 nucleotides: TGTGCCAGTAGTGAGAGAGGCTTGAACACTGAAGCTTTCTTT.

The rearrangement uses TRBV27 and TRBJ2-2, with D possibly TRBD1 on 6 matching bases. The CDR3 is made up of 13 amino acids. V gave up 7 bases and J gave up 3 bases, with 9 bases separating them. CDR1 is MNHEY, CDR2 SMNVEV, per germline (reference sequence). CDR3: CASMAGDTGELFF. The CDR3 DNA reads as TGTGCCAGCATGGCAGGGGACACCGGGGAGCTGTTTTTT.

The chain links TRBV19 to TRBJ1-2; 8 bases agree with TRBD1. Looked up from germline, CDR1 is LNHDA and CDR2 is SQIVND (reference sequence). V lost 5 bases and J lost 3; bases outside the gene matches: 11. CDR3 length equals 16 residues. CDR3 DNA sequence: TGTGCCAGTAGTTCTCCTCGGACAGGGAGGGACTATGGCTACACCTTC. This codes for CASSSPRTGRDYGYTF.

The rearrangement joins TRBV13 to TRBJ2-2; D perhaps matches TRBD1 (5 bases). Germline assignment: CDR1 PRHDT and CDR2 FYEKMQ (reference sequence). Trimming cost V 2 bases and J 6 bases, with 7 bases left between them. There are 13 residues in the CDR3. In DNA, the CDR3 is TGTGCCAGCAGCTTACAACAGGCCGGGGAGCTGTTTTTT. This translates into CASSLQQAGELFF.

The chain couples TRBV3-1 (or the pseudogene TRBV3-2) to TRBJ1-2, with 8 bases fitting TRBD1. Germline V gene sequence: CDR1 LGHDT, CDR2 YNNKEL (reference sequence). This CDR3 is built from 14 residues. V was pared by 0 bases and J by 5 bases, with 2 bases of the junction left unmatched. The chain's CDR3 is CASSQDTGGYGYTF. DNA for the CDR3: TGTGCCAGCAGCCAAGATACAGGGGGATATGGCTACACCTTC.

The gene calls are TRBV24-1 and TRBJ2-5; 8 bases are a match to TRBD2. CDR1 and CDR2 (germline): KGHDR, SFDVKD. The CDR3 contains 16 residues. Unmatched junction bases numbered 11, after V lost 5 bases and J lost 4 bases. CDR3 DNA: TGTGCCACCAGTGCCTACCTTAGCGGGGCTGGAGAGACCCAGTACTTC. It codes for CATSAYLSGAGETQYF.

This clone was seen once. V and J are TRBV7-2 and TRBJ2-5; 10 nucleotides line up with TRBD2. With 4 bases clipped from V and 6 bases from J, the junction kept 11 bases outside the gene matches. This CDR3 region has 16 residues. Germline CDR1 reads SGHTA; CDR2 reads FQGNSA. CDR3: CASSSPERGGTQTQYF. CDR3 bases: TGTGCCAGCAGCTCCCCGGAGCGGGGGGGCACGCAGACCCAGTACTTC. The full variable domain, completed using reference TRBV7-2 and TRBJ2-5, is GAGVSQSPSNKVTEKGKDVELRCDPISGHTALYWYRQSLGQGLEFLIYFQGNSAPDKSGLPSDRFSAERTGGSVSTLTIQRTQQEDSAVYLCASSSPERGGTQTQYFGPGTRLLVL.

V gene TRBV18 combines with J gene TRBJ1-3; tentative D call: TRBD1 (5 bases). Germline V gives CDR1 KGHSH, CDR2 LQKENI. This CDR3 comprises 15 residues. The V end was cut by 4 bases, the J end by 4 bases, with 14 bases between. The CDR3 sequence: CASSRMEGSGNTIYF. As DNA, the CDR3 is TGTGCCAGCTCACGGATGGAGGGGTCGGGAAACACCATATATTTT.

Points on this clone: The same CDR3 also results from other DNA sequences found in this sample. The chain combines TRBV28 with TRBJ2-7; tentative D call: TRBD1 (5 bases). Deletions cut 6 bases from V and 3 bases from J, with 9 bases between. Germline values: CDR1 MDHEN, CDR2 SYDVKM. The CDR3 has 12 amino acids. As DNA, the CDR3 is TGTGCCAGCAGCCGCACAGGCTACGAGCAGTACTTC. Protein sequence: CASSRTGYEQYF. Filled out from reference TRBV28 and TRBJ2-7, the complete variable domain reads DVKVTQSSRYLVKRTGEKVFLECVQDMDHENMFWYRQDPGLGLRLIYFSYDVKMKEKGDIPEGYSVSREKKERFSLILESASTNQTSMYLCASSRTGYEQYFGPGTRLTVT.

V is TRBV19 and J is TRBJ2-7; 8 positions agree with TRBD2. CDR3 size: 14 residues. V dropped 5 bases and J dropped 6; count of bases not matched to a gene: 9. Germline-derived CDR1 and CDR2 are LNHDA and SQIVND (reference sequence). Here the CDR3 reads CASSPRGGAGEQYF. Written as DNA, the CDR3 is TGTGCCAGTAGTCCCCGGGGGGGGGCGGGCGAGCAGTACTTC.